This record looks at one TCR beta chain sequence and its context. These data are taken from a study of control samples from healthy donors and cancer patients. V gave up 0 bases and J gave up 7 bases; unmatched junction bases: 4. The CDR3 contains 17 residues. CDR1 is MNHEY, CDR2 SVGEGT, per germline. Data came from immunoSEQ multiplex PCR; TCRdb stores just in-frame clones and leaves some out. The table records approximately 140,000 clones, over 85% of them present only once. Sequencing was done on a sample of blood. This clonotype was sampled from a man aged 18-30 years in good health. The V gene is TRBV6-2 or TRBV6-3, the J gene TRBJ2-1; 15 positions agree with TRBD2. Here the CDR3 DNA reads TGTGCCAGCAGTTACTCCTCCGGGACTAGCGGGAGGAATGAGCAGTTCTTC. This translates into CASSYSSGTSGRNEQFF.